These T cell receptor beta chains were read from a single sample in a study of blood T cell repertoires in COVID-19. The assay was immunoSEQ multiplex PCR, and TCRdb's table has in-frame clones only and misses some. The repertoire holds approximately 82,000 clones, with 85% as singletons. The sequencing input was peripheral blood. Receptors were obtained from a woman between 65 and 79 years old with active or convalescent COVID-19. Each CDR3 is given with its conserved first and last residue. Each record gives: J gene, V gene, D gene, clone size, CDR3 DNA, CDR3 protein. D genes are given only for firm matches. Size values are once, few and many counts, or a class for expanded clones, and some rows have none.

J: TRBJ1-1; V: TRBV6-5; D: TRBD1; size: .; DNA: TGTGCCAGCACGACAGGGCTAGGGAACACTGAAGCTTTCTTT; CDR3: CASTTGLGNTEAFF
J: TRBJ1-2; V: TRBV19; D: TRBD1; size: .; DNA: TGTGCCAGTAGTGAGAGGACAGGGCCTCGGGGCTACACCTTC; CDR3: CASSERTGPRGYTF
J: TRBJ1-2; V: TRBV24-1; D: TRBD1; size: .; DNA: TGTGCCACCAGCGACAGGGATAGGGGCTACACCTTC; CDR3: CATSDRDRGYTF
J: TRBJ2-5; V: TRBV2; D: .; size: .; DNA: TGTGCCAGCAGGGCGGACAGCCGAACGAAAGAGACCCAGTACTTC; CDR3: CASRADSRTKETQYF
J: TRBJ2-1; V: TRBV7-8; D: .; size: few; DNA: TGTGCCAGCAGCTTACTGGGGATGGGGGACACCGCCTACAATGAGCAGTTCTTC; CDR3: CASSLLGMGDTAYNEQFF
J: TRBJ2-3; V: TRBV7-2; D: .; size: .; DNA: TGTGCCAGCAGCTTAGAGGCGGGGACCCCCACAGATACGCAGTATTTT; CDR3: CASSLEAGTPTDTQYF
J: TRBJ1-2; V: TRBV18; D: TRBD1; size: few; DNA: TGTGCCAGCTCACCACCGGACAGGGGGCTCGAGGGCTACACCTTC; CDR3: CASSPPDRGLEGYTF
J: TRBJ1-2; V: TRBV6-5; D: TRBD1; size: .; DNA: TGTGCCAGTCGGACAGGGGGCAACTATGGCTACACCTTC; CDR3: CASRTGGNYGYTF
J: TRBJ1-1; V: TRBV5-1; D: .; size: .; DNA: TGCGCCAGCAGCTTGAAACAGGCCGTCGGAGAAGCTTTCTTT; CDR3: CASSLKQAVGEAFF
J: TRBJ2-2; V: TRBV7-9; D: TRBD1; size: .; DNA: TGTGCCAGCAGCAACGGAAAAATCGGGACAGGATTAACCGGGGAGCTGTTTTTT; CDR3: CASSNGKIGTGLTGELFF